These T cell receptor beta chains were read from a single sample in a study of T-cell reconstitution after alpha-beta-depleted transplantation in children. TCRdb recomputed calls from the PCR reads with MiXCR, one row per CDR3 protein. The sample yields 700,000 to 850,000 distinct CDR3 sequences, about 15% seen once. The specimen was PBMCs, mostly from graft donor cells, collected 360 days after TCRalphabeta/CD19-depleted stem cell transplant. The source of these receptors is a male patient younger than 18 who had a stem cell transplant for acute lymphoblastic leukemia, so the T cells may come from the graft donor. Each CDR3 is given with its conserved first and last residue. Fields, in order: CDR3 length, V gene, J gene, CDR3 protein.

length: 15; V: TRBV4-1; J: TRBJ2-1; CDR3: CASSIFRGQGNEQFF
length: 13; V: TRBV5-5; J: TRBJ2-1; CDR3: CASSLLAGGLQFF
length: 16; V: TRBV25-1; J: TRBJ2-6; CDR3: CASSESQGGTANVLTF
length: 11; V: TRBV5-1; J: TRBJ2-1; CDR3: CASSPSNEQFF
length: 15; V: TRBV15; J: TRBJ1-1; CDR3: CATSRGRGPGTEAFF
length: 14; V: TRBV18; J: TRBJ2-7; CDR3: CASSPPGPKYEQYF
length: 19; V: TRBV9; J: TRBJ2-1; CDR3: CASSVVETSFGFSYNEQFF
length: 12; V: TRBV5-1; J: TRBJ2-5; CDR3: CASSLGFETQYF
length: 15; V: TRBV20-1; J: TRBJ2-1; CDR3: CSAHPAGSSYNEQFF
length: 17; V: TRBV5-1; J: TRBJ2-1; CDR3: CASSTVPVPSIYNEQFF
length: 12; V: TRBV20-1; J: TRBJ1-1; CDR3: CSARVFGAEAFF
length: 13; V: TRBV7-8; J: TRBJ2-1; CDR3: CASSPWTAGEQFF
length: 13; V: TRBV19; J: TRBJ2-1; CDR3: CASTRGAYNEQFF
length: 14; V: TRBV12-3/TRBV12-4; J: TRBJ1-1; CDR3: CASSFRDRNTEAFF
length: 12; V: TRBV3-1; J: TRBJ2-1; CDR3: CASSQVKDEQFF
length: 16; V: TRBV20-1; J: TRBJ2-5; CDR3: CSARGPTGLMGETQYF
length: 15; V: TRBV20-1; J: TRBJ2-2; CDR3: CSAPGTSNHTGELFF
length: 17; V: TRBV5-1; J: TRBJ1-1; CDR3: CASSLRGLQGPNTEAFF